Shown below are 28 T cell receptor beta chains from a single sample sequenced in a study of T-cell reconstitution after alpha-beta-depleted transplantation in children. TCRbeta library construction was performed incorporating unique molecular identifiers. One entry per CDR3 protein, called by TCRdb with MiXCR from the PCR reads. The table records approximately 350,000 distinct CDR3 sequences, 9% to 12% of them present only once. This specimen consisted of PBMCs from the stem cell graft donor, obtained from the stem cell graft. Receptor source: a human donor who donated a stem cell graft to a child with acute lymphoblastic leukemia.

The CDR3 sequence: CSANSGRAYNEQFF. In DNA form, the CDR3 reads TGCAGTGCTAATAGCGGGAGGGCGTACAATGAGCAGTTCTTC. The chain couples TRBV20-1 to TRBJ2-1, with 11 bases that match TRBD2. Germline V gene lookup returns CDR1 DFQATT and CDR2 SNEGSKA (reference sequence). V was pared by 4 bases and J by 4 bases, with 3 bases of the junction left unmatched. This CDR3 spans 14 amino acids.

The chain links TRBV2 to TRBJ2-7; tentatively, D is TRBD1 (6 bases). Germline V lookup: CDR1 SNHLY, CDR2 FYNNEI. V lost 5 bases and J 2 bases, leaving 25 bases between the germline ends. This CDR3 contains 18 residues. The CDR3: CASSRYRDTPYYTYEQYF. The CDR3 nucleotides read TGTGCCAGCAGTCGTTACCGGGACACACCATATTACACCTACGAGCAGTACTTC.

The chain links TRBV2 to TRBJ2-7; 15 bases are a match to TRBD2. The germline V gene encodes CDR1 SNHLY and CDR2 FYNNEI. CDR3 length: 18 amino acids. The V gene end was trimmed by 5 bases and the J gene end by 1 base; junction bases not matched to a gene: 9. In DNA form, the CDR3 reads TGTGCCAGCAGTTTGCGGACTAGCGGGAGGGTTACTTCCTACGAGCAGTACTTC. This gives the protein CASSLRTSGRVTSYEQYF.

This clonotype was picked up many times. The gene calls are TRBV5-1 and TRBJ2-1; 9 positions agree with TRBD2. Germline V gives CDR1 SGHRS, CDR2 YFSETQ. CDR3 length: 14 residues. V gave up 4 bases and J gave up 4 bases; unmatched junction bases: 3. The CDR3 is CASSPAGGYNEQFF. CDR3 sequence (DNA): TGCGCCAGCAGCCCCGCGGGAGGGTACAATGAGCAGTTCTTC.

This clonotype was recorded a few times. The rearrangement joins TRBV11-2 to TRBJ1-1; possibly TRBD1 for D (5 bases). This CDR3 is 16 amino acids long. Germline loops: CDR1 SGHAT, CDR2 FQNNGV. Deletions cut 4 bases from V and 8 bases from J, with 23 bases between. The CDR3 DNA follows: TGTGCCAGCAGCTCGACCTTGGAGGGGAATCTTAGGGAAGCTTTCTTT. It specifies CASSSTLEGNLREAFF.

This clonotype was observed a few times. The chain uses TRBV5-1 and TRBJ2-7; 10 nucleotides agree with TRBD1. The CDR3 sequence is 16 residues long. Trimming at V came to 0 bases and at J to 10 bases, leaving 13 bases not matched to a gene. The germline gives CDR1 SGHRS, CDR2 YFSETQ. CDR3 residues: CASSLAGTGDTWSQYF. CDR3 sequence (DNA): TGCGCCAGCAGCTTGGCCGGGACAGGGGATACCTGGTCTCAGTACTTC.

The CDR3 region is CASSLVGYGTEAFF. CDR3 sequence (DNA): TGTGCCAGCAGCTTAGTGGGGTACGGCACTGAAGCTTTCTTT. The chain links TRBV7-9 to TRBJ1-1, with D hard to call. The length of the CDR3 is 14 residues. In germline, CDR1 is SEHNR, CDR2 FQNEAQ (reference sequence). V was pared by 1 base and J by 4 bases, with 10 bases between.

The V call is TRBV5-1, the J call TRBJ2-2; 14 bases are a match to TRBD2. The trim removed 4 bases at V and 0 bases at J, leaving 8 bases unmatched. The CDR3 extends over 19 amino acids. Germline CDR1 reads SGHRS; CDR2 reads YFSETQ. The CDR3 coding sequence is TGCGCCAGCAGCCCCCGACTAGCGGGAGGGGGATCGAACACCGGGGAGCTGTTTTTT. Translating gives CASSPRLAGGGSNTGELFF.

The chain couples TRBV12-3 or TRBV12-4 to TRBJ2-3; D is perhaps TRBD1 or TRBD2 (6 bases each). Trimming left V 7 bases short and J 10 bases short, with 12 bases between. The CDR3 runs 11 residues. The CDR3 DNA reads TGTGCCAGCAACGAGGGGGGTTCGCAGTATTTT. It specifies CASNEGGSQYF.

This clonotype was counted at least ten times. The J gene is TRBJ2-1, the V gene TRBV6-5, with 11 bases fitting TRBD2. The length of the CDR3 is 15 residues. V was pared by 5 bases and J by 7 bases, with 7 bases of the junction left unmatched. Germline CDR1 is MNHEY and CDR2 is SVGAGI. The CDR3 region is CASSVLAGERNEQFF. The CDR3 region has the DNA TGTGCCAGCAGTGTACTAGCGGGAGAGAGGAATGAGCAGTTCTTC.

The chain recombines TRBV15 with TRBJ1-4; unclear D gene. V lost 1 base, J lost 8 bases, and 11 bases lay in between. Per the germline V gene, CDR1 is LNHNV and CDR2 is YYDKDF (reference sequence). CDR3 length: 14 amino acids. CDR3 residues: CATSRVLEDEKLFF. DNA for the CDR3: TGTGCCACCAGCAGAGTATTGGAAGACGAAAAACTGTTTTTT.

In this sample, this clonotype turned up a few times. This rearrangement joins TRBV6-2 or TRBV6-3 to TRBJ2-7; 7 bases line up with TRBD2. The germline V gene has CDR1 MNHEY and CDR2 SVGEGT. Trimming cost V 7 bases and J 3 bases; bases outside gene matches: 9. This CDR3 region has 14 residues. Here the CDR3 DNA reads TGTGCCAGCATCCTGGACCCGGGGGGCTACGAGCAGTACTTC. This sequence encodes CASILDPGGYEQYF.

V usage is TRBV5-5 and J usage is TRBJ2-5; 12 nucleotides match TRBD2. V lost 4 bases and J lost 7; bases outside the gene matches: 17. Germline V gene lookup returns CDR1 SGHKS and CDR2 YYEKEE (reference sequence). The CDR3 has 18 residues. The CDR3 loop reads CASSLTSGSLGSIGTQYF. DNA of the CDR3: TGTGCCAGCAGCCTGACTAGCGGGAGTTTAGGGTCAATCGGGACCCAGTACTTC.

J is TRBJ2-7 and V is TRBV11-2; 13 nucleotides align to TRBD2. The J segment lost 0 bases and the V segment lost 3 bases, leaving 11 bases of the junction unmatched. The CDR3 spans 19 residues. The V gene's germline CDR1 is SGHAT and CDR2 FQNNGV. The CDR3 DNA is TGTGCCAGCAGCTTTTCCGGACTAGCGGGAGTCCAATCCTCCTACGAGCAGTACTTC. Its protein product is CASSFSGLAGVQSSYEQYF.

This clonotype occurred a few times. V and J are TRBV12-3 or TRBV12-4 and TRBJ1-5; D possibly corresponds to TRBD1 (5 bases). V was trimmed by 6 bases and J by 0 bases, leaving 15 bases between them. The CDR3 contains 16 residues. CDR3 sequence (DNA): TGTGCCAGCAGCCTGACAGTGGGGGATAGCAATCAGCCCCAGCATTTT. Translation gives CASSLTVGDSNQPQHF.

The chain is built from TRBV13 and TRBJ2-2; 9 positions match TRBD2. The CDR3 contains 16 residues. Germline loops: CDR1 PRHDT, CDR2 FYEKMQ (reference sequence). Losses at the gene ends were 6 bases for V and 4 bases for J; bases not matched to a gene: 9. The CDR3 protein is CASRGEREVFTGELFF. DNA of the CDR3: TGTGCCAGCAGGGGGGAGCGGGAGGTCTTCACCGGGGAGCTGTTTTTT. The variable domain in full, completed from reference TRBV13 and TRBJ2-2, reads AAGVIQSPRHLIKEKRETATLKCYPIPRHDTVYWYQQGPGQDPQFLISFYEKMQSDKGSIPDRFSAQQFSDYHSELNMSSLELGDSALYFCASRGEREVFTGELFFGEGSRLTVL.

The chain joins TRBV6-4 to TRBJ2-1; D ambiguous. Germline assignment: CDR1 MRHNA and CDR2 SNTAGT. V dropped 4 bases and J dropped 2 bases, with 12 bases sitting between them. This CDR3 is 15 amino acids long. For the CDR3, the DNA is TGTGCCAGCAGTGGATTAAGGCGGACCTACAATGAGCAGTTCTTC. The encoded protein is CASSGLRRTYNEQFF.

This clonotype was seen more than once but under ten times. The gene calls are TRBV5-4 and TRBJ2-1; D remains ambiguous. The V end lost 2 bases, the J end lost 7 bases, and 13 bases lay between the germline ends. Germline V gene sequence: CDR1 SGHNT, CDR2 YYREEE (reference sequence). The CDR3 extends over 14 amino acids. The CDR3 spells CASSFGENRNEQFF. CDR3 in DNA: TGTGCCAGCAGCTTTGGTGAGAACCGGAATGAGCAGTTCTTC.

This clonotype has only a few counts. The genes are TRBV7-9 and TRBJ1-2; TRBD1 matches at 8 bases. The CDR3 is made up of 16 amino acids. V trimming: 10 bases; J trimming: 1 base; junction bases outside the gene matches: 14. The V gene's germline CDR1 is SEHNR and CDR2 FQNEAQ (reference sequence). The CDR3 nucleotides are TGTGCCACCGCAACGGACAGGGCGAACGTTAACTATGGCTACACCTTC. Amino acid sequence: CATATDRANVNYGYTF.

This clonotype was seen a few times. This sequence joins TRBV12-3 or TRBV12-4 and TRBJ2-7; D is perhaps TRBD1 (6 bases). The CDR3 is 17 amino acids. V gave up 6 bases and J gave up 2 bases, with 23 bases separating them. The CDR3 spells CASSYPTTGKIAYEQYF. The DNA of the CDR3 is TGTGCCAGCAGCTACCCCACCACAGGGAAGATCGCCTACGAGCAGTACTTC.

This clonotype was recorded many times. The chain links TRBV4-3 to TRBJ2-7, with 7 positions matching TRBD1. Germline V gene sequence: CDR1 LGHNA, CDR2 YSLEER. J gave up 4 bases and V 0 bases, and 6 bases lay outside the gene matches. CDR3 length: 15 amino acids. The CDR3 region has the DNA TGCGCCAGCAGCCAAGATCGAAGGGGGCTGTACGAGCAGTACTTC. Its protein is CASSQDRRGLYEQYF.

The sample holds a few counts of this clonotype. V usage is TRBV9 and J usage is TRBJ2-7; maybe TRBD2 (6 bases). Between the trimmed V and J ends, which lost 0 bases and 4 bases, there was a span of 14 bases. Germline V gives CDR1 SGDLS, CDR2 YYNGEE. The CDR3 extends over 15 amino acids. The CDR3 region is CASSVGWQGGYEQYF. The CDR3 nucleotides are TGTGCCAGCAGCGTAGGTTGGCAGGGAGGTTACGAGCAGTACTTC.

The chain employs TRBV7-9 and TRBJ2-1; 9 bases are shared with TRBD1. After removal of 5 bases from V and 8 bases from J, the junction contained 7 bases not matched to a gene. Per the germline V gene, CDR1 is SEHNR and CDR2 is FQNEAQ (reference sequence). The CDR3 contains 14 residues. CDR3 sequence (DNA): TGTGCCAGCAGCCCGCGGGACAGGGATCATGAGCAGTTCTTC. This gives the protein CASSPRDRDHEQFF. The variable domain in full, with the rest retrieved from reference TRBV7-9 and TRBJ2-1, is DTGVSQNPRHKITKRGQNVTFRCDPISEHNRLYWYRQTLGQGPEFLTYFQNEAQLEKSRLLSDRFSAERPKGSFSTLEIQRTEQGDSAMYLCASSPRDRDHEQFFGPGTRLTVL.

The chain joins TRBV2 to TRBJ1-2; D gene ambiguous. This CDR3 spans 12 amino acids. Trimming stripped 7 bases from V and 7 bases from J, with 13 bases between. Germline V lookup: CDR1 SNHLY, CDR2 FYNNEI. The CDR3 nucleotides are TGTGCCAGCACAAGTGGGCCAATTGGCTACACCTTC. Protein sequence: CASTSGPIGYTF.

This clonotype occurred a few times. The chain carries TRBV14 and TRBJ2-7; no definite D call. V lost 5 bases and J lost 1, with 9 bases in between. This CDR3 has 13 residues. Germline V gene data show CDR1 as SGHDN and CDR2 as FVKESK. The CDR3 coding sequence is TGTGCCAGCAGCATAGAAGGGTCCTACGAGCAGTACTTC. Protein sequence: CASSIEGSYEQYF.

This clonotype occurred a few times. The chain is built from TRBV7-9 and TRBJ1-6, with TRBD1 as a possible D gene (5 bases). With 5 bases removed from V and 8 bases from J, the gap between germline ends came to 16 bases. CDR3 length equals 15 residues. Germline V gives CDR1 SEHNR, CDR2 FQNEAQ (reference sequence). CDR3 residues: CASSEQGRGDSPLHF. The CDR3 DNA sequence: TGTGCCAGCAGCGAGCAGGGTCGTGGCGATTCACCCCTCCACTTT.

V gene TRBV5-5 combines with J gene TRBJ2-3; 13 positions agree with TRBD2. Germline V CDR1 and CDR2: SGHKS, YYEKEE (reference sequence). Losses at the gene ends were 5 bases for V and 2 bases for J; bases not matched to a gene: 2. This CDR3 is 15 amino acids long. CDR3 sequence (DNA): TGTGCCAGCAGGACTAGCGGGAGGTTCACAGATACGCAGTATTTT. Protein: CASRTSGRFTDTQYF.

This clonotype has more than one count but fewer than ten. The chain recombines TRBV19 with TRBJ2-7; 7 positions match TRBD2. This CDR3 is 15 amino acids long. V trimming: 1 base; J trimming: 0 bases; junction bases outside the gene matches: 3. Germline-derived CDR1 and CDR2 are LNHDA and SQIVND (reference sequence). In nucleotides, the CDR3 is TGTGCCAGTAGTATAGGCCAGCGGGACTCCTACGAGCAGTACTTC. Residues: CASSIGQRDSYEQYF.